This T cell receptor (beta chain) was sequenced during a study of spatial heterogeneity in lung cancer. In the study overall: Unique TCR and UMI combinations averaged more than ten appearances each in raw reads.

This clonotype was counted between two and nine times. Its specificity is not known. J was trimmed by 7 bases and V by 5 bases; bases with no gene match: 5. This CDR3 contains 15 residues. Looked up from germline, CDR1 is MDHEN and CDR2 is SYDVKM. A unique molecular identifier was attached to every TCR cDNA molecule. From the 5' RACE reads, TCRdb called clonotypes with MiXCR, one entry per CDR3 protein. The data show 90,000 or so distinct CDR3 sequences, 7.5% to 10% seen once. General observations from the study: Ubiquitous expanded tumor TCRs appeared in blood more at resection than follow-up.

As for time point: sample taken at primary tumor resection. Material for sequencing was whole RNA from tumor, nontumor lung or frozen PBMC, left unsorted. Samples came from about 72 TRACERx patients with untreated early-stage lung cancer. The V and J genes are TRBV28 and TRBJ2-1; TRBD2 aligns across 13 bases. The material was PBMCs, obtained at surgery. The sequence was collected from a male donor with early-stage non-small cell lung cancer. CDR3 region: CASSRTSGSGNEQFF. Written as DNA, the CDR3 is TGTGCCAGCAGTCGGACTAGCGGGAGTGGTAATGAGCAGTTCTTC.